A single sample is the source of the 17 T cell receptor beta chains below, sequenced in a study of PD-1 blockade in mismatch repair-deficient tumors. Libraries were prepared by immunoSEQ multiplex PCR; TCRdb keeps only in-frame clonotypes and omits some of them. The sample shows roughly 16,000 clones, about four fifths of them seen only once. The input for sequencing was PBMCs, taken before pembrolizumab treatment. The origin of the receptors is an adult with mismatch repair-deficient cancer.

V is TRBV7-2 and J is TRBJ2-1; D is unresolved. From germline, CDR1 is SGHTA and CDR2 FQGNSA. V shed 4 bases and J shed 5 bases, with 9 bases lying between them. The CDR3 totals 13 residues. The CDR3 DNA reads TGTGCCAGCAGCTCCAACCGTCACAATGAGCAGTTCTTC. Its translation is CASSSNRHNEQFF. Full variable domain (missing parts from reference TRBV7-2 and TRBJ2-1): GAGVSQSPSNKVTEKGKDVELRCDPISGHTALYWYRQSLGQGLEFLIYFQGNSAPDKSGLPSDRFSAERTGGSVSTLTIQRTQQEDSAVYLCASSSNRHNEQFFGPGTRLTVL.

The V call is TRBV4-3, the J call TRBJ1-3, with D unclear. Germline V CDR1 and CDR2: LGHNA, YSLEER. V lost 4 bases and J lost 1, with 20 bases in between. The CDR3 is made up of 18 amino acids. CDR3 residues: CASSLIFSTLLSGNTIYF. The CDR3 coding sequence is TGCGCCAGCAGCCTTATATTTTCCACACTTCTTTCTGGAAACACCATATATTTT.

J is TRBJ2-3 and V is TRBV10-1; 9 nucleotides agree with TRBD1. V dropped 5 bases and J dropped 0; count of bases not matched to a gene: 24. The germline CDR1 and CDR2 sequences are WNHNN and SYGVQD (reference sequence). The CDR3 loop spans 22 amino acids. For the CDR3, the DNA is TGCGCCAGCAGTACATTTGTGGACAGGGGAGACCCGGAGCGGTCTAGCACAGATACGCAGTATTTT. Translating gives CASSTFVDRGDPERSSTDTQYF.

The chain combines TRBV4-1 with TRBJ2-4; no definite D call. This CDR3 spans 13 amino acids. The germline gives CDR1 MGHRA, CDR2 YSYEKL. V gave up 4 bases and J gave up 9 bases, with 13 bases separating them. This CDR3 reads CASSPAPTPIQYF. CDR3 bases: TGCGCCAGCAGCCCGGCCCCAACCCCCATTCAGTACTTC.

The chain recombines TRBV5-1 with TRBJ2-2, with D perhaps assigned TRBD1 or TRBD2 (5 bases each). This CDR3 region has 15 residues. The V gene lost 4 bases and the J gene lost 1 base, with 11 bases spanning the gap. Germline CDR1 is SGHRS and CDR2 is YFSETQ. CDR3 coding DNA: TGCGCCAGCAGCCCCGACAGCGGGAACACCGGGGAGCTGTTTTTT. Encoded protein: CASSPDSGNTGELFF.

V and J are TRBV28 and TRBJ2-1, with 12 bases lining up with TRBD2. The length of the CDR3 is 16 residues. Per the germline V gene, CDR1 is MDHEN and CDR2 is SYDVKM. With 3 bases clipped from V and 6 bases from J, the junction kept 6 bases outside the gene matches. The CDR3 sequence is CASSFLAGGSSNEQFF. CDR3 DNA: TGTGCCAGCAGTTTCCTAGCGGGAGGGTCATCCAATGAGCAGTTCTTC.

In its sample, this clone was seen once. Germline is not matched at one junction end, which may reflect a read error. The chain employs TRBV6-1 and TRBJ2-7; the match to TRBD1 covers 8 bases. The length of the CDR3 is 15 residues. Germline CDR1 is MNHNS and CDR2 is SASEGT. CDR3 region: CAISEGQGDVDEQYF. CDR3 bases: TGTGCCATCAGTGAAGGACAGGGTGATGTGGACGAGCAGTACTTC.

This chain connects TRBV19 to TRBJ1-5; no firm D call. Trimming stripped 5 bases from V and 4 bases from J, with 9 bases between. Looked up from germline, CDR1 is LNHDA and CDR2 is SQIVND (reference sequence). The CDR3 consists of 13 residues. As DNA, the CDR3 is TGTGCCAGTAGTCAGTCGGGAAATCAGCCCCAGCATTTT. Amino acid sequence: CASSQSGNQPQHF.

This sequence joins TRBV7-9 and TRBJ2-7; 7 bases line up with TRBD1. Germline V gives CDR1 SEHNR, CDR2 FQNEAQ (reference sequence). The V segment lost 4 bases and the J segment 2 bases; nucleotides outside the gene matches: 5. The CDR3 is 14 amino acids. This CDR3 is CASSSTGTAYEQYF. DNA for the CDR3: TGTGCCAGCAGCTCCACCGGGACAGCCTACGAGCAGTACTTC.

The chain joins TRBV5-1 to TRBJ1-4, with D perhaps matching TRBD1 (6 bases). Trimming removed 3 bases at V and 5 bases at J, with 11 bases between. This CDR3 comprises 14 residues. Germline lookup yields CDR1 SGHRS and CDR2 YFSETQ. The CDR3 here is CASSSGHSNEKLFF. The CDR3 DNA is TGCGCCAGCAGCTCGGGACATTCAAATGAAAAACTGTTTTTT.

The chain has TRBV5-1 and TRBJ1-4; perhaps TRBD1 as D (6 bases). Germline V gene lookup returns CDR1 SGHRS and CDR2 YFSETQ. Trimming took 7 bases from V and 4 from J, leaving 17 bases between them. This CDR3 comprises 15 residues. The CDR3 sequence is CASSPGADHNEKLFF. In DNA, the CDR3 is TGCGCCAGCTCTCCGGGGGCCGACCATAATGAAAAACTGTTTTTT.

V gene TRBV21-1 combines with J gene TRBJ2-3; the table's D gene call, TRBD2, was not cross checked with the DNA. TRBV21-1 is a pseudogene locus. The CDR3 runs 15 residues. The CDR3 reads CASSKTSGNTDTQYF. CDR3 sequence (DNA): TGTGCCAGCAGCAAGACTAGCGGGAACACAGATACGCAGTATTTT.

The V and J genes are TRBV6-5 and TRBJ2-6; the match to TRBD2 covers 9 bases. Germline assignment: CDR1 MNHEY and CDR2 SVGAGI. V lost 0 bases, J lost 3 bases, and 0 bases stayed unmatched. The CDR3 covers 16 residues. CDR3 sequence: CASSYSSGSGANVLTF. The CDR3 region has the DNA TGTGCCAGCAGTTACTCTAGCGGGAGTGGGGCCAACGTCCTGACTTTC.

V gene TRBV14 combines with J gene TRBJ2-5, with TRBD2 matching over 14 bases. After removal of 4 bases from V and 1 base from J, the junction contained 5 bases not matched to a gene. The CDR3 loop spans 17 amino acids. Per germline, CDR1 SGHDN and CDR2 FVKESK. CDR3 coding DNA: TGTGCCAGCAGCCTGGGACTAGCGGGAGTGGGCCAAGAGACCCAGTACTTC. It codes for CASSLGLAGVGQETQYF.

The J gene is TRBJ2-3, the V gene TRBV5-6; 9 bases line up with TRBD2. The V gene end was trimmed by 4 bases and the J gene end by 2 bases; junction bases not matched to a gene: 8. The CDR3 spans 16 residues. CDR1 SGHDT and CDR2 YYEEEE come from the germline V gene. CDR3 sequence: CASSVFTSGYTDTQYF. Here the CDR3 DNA reads TGTGCCAGCAGCGTCTTTACTAGCGGGTACACAGATACGCAGTATTTT. Using reference TRBV5-6 and TRBJ2-3 for the parts outside the CDR3, the full variable domain is DAGVTQSPTHLIKTRGQQVTLRCSPKSGHDTVSWYQQALGQGPQFIFQYYEEEERQRGNFPDRFSGHQFPNYSSELNVNALLLGDSALYLCASSVFTSGYTDTQYFGPGTRLTVL.

This clone was detected only a few times. In DNA, the CDR3 is TGTGCCAGCAGTTACAAAGGGGATCCCTCCTACGAGCAGTACTTC. This encodes CASSYKGDPSYEQYF. The chain recombines TRBV6-5 with TRBJ2-7, with D perhaps matching TRBD1 (5 bases). Per the germline V gene, CDR1 is MNHEY and CDR2 is SVGAGI. The CDR3 has 15 amino acids. V was pared by 2 bases and J by 0 bases, with 11 bases between.

The chain uses TRBV6-6 and TRBJ2-7; 11 nucleotides agree with TRBD2. Germline-derived CDR1 and CDR2 are MNHNY and SVGAGI (reference sequence). The CDR3 sequence is 15 residues long. Trimming cost V 6 bases and J 3 bases; bases outside gene matches: 7. Written as DNA, the CDR3 is TGTGCCAGCAGCCAGGGACTAGCGGTTAGCTACGAGCAGTACTTC. It translates to CASSQGLAVSYEQYF.